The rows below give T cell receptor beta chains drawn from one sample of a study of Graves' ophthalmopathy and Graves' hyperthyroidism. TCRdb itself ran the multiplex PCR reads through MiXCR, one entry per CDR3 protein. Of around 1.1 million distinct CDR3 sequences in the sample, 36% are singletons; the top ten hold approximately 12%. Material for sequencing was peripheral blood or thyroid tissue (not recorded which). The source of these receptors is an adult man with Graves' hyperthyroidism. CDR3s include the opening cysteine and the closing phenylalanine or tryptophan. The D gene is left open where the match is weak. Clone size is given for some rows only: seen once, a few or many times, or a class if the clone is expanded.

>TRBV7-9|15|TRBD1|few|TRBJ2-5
CASSQSDRVSETQYF
TGTGCCAGCAGCCAGTCAGACAGGGTTAGTGAGACCCAGTACTTC
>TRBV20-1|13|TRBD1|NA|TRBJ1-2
CSAIGQGDHGYTF
TGCAGCGCAATTGGACAGGGAGATCATGGCTACACCTTC
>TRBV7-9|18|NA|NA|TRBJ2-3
CASSLVGEAGASTDTQYF
TGTGCCAGCAGCTTAGTCGGTGAGGCGGGGGCTTCCACAGATACGCAGTATTTT
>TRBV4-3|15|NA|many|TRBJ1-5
CASSQDFEGNQPQHF
TGCGCCAGCAGCCAAGACTTCGAGGGCAATCAGCCCCAGCATTTT
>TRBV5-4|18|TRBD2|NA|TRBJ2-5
CASSLGLAGITSQETQYF
TGTGCCAGCAGCTTGGGACTAGCGGGGATTACCTCCCAAGAGACCCAGTACTTC
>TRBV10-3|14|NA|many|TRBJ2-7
CAISESRGTYEQYF
TGTGCCATCAGTGAGTCAAGGGGGACCTACGAGCAGTACTTC
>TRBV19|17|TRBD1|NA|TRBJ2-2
CASSTNPTGADTGELFF
TGTGCCAGTAGTACCAACCCTACAGGGGCGGACACCGGGGAGCTGTTTTTT
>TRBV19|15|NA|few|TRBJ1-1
CASSSGGGKMGEAFF
TGTGCCAGTAGTAGTGGTGGGGGAAAAATGGGTGAAGCTTTCTTT
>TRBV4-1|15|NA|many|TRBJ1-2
CASSQDLDRTYGYTF
TGCGCCAGCAGCCAAGATCTAGACCGAACCTATGGCTACACCTTC
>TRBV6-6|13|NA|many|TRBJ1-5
CASSSQGRQPQHF
TGTGCCAGCAGTTCACAGGGCCGGCAGCCCCAGCATTTT
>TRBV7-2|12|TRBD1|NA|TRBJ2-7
CASSLEPGQCVF
TGTGCCAGCAGCTTAGAACCGGGACAGTGCGTTTTC
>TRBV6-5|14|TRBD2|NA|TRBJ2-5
CASSYSAGGQTQYF
TGTGCCAGCAGTTACTCAGCGGGAGGTCAGACCCAGTACTTC
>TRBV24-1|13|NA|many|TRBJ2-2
CATSLRGTGELFF
TGTGCCACCAGTCTTCGGGGAACCGGGGAGCTGTTTTTT
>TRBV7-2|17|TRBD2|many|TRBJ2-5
CASSLMGLAGIRETQYF
TGTGCCAGCAGCTTGATGGGACTAGCGGGAATAAGGGAGACCCAGTACTTC
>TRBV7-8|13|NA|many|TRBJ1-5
CASSRQTGQPQHF
TGTGCCAGCAGCCGTCAGACTGGTCAGCCCCAGCATTTT
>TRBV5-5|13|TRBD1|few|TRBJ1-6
CASSAGQGAPLHF
TGTGCCAGCAGCGCGGGGCAGGGGGCACCCCTCCACTTT
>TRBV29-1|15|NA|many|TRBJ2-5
CSVRSTSRGIETQYF
TGCAGCGTTAGATCAACAAGCAGGGGAATAGAGACCCAGTACTTC
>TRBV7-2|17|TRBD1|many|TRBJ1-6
CASSSGQMSSYNSPLHF
TGTGCCAGCAGCTCGGGACAGATGAGCTCCTATAATTCACCCCTCCACTTT
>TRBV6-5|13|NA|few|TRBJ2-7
CASSLSADGEQYF
TGTGCCAGCAGTTTATCGGCAGACGGCGAGCAGTACTTC
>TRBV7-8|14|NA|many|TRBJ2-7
CASSTSGPLYEQYF
TGTGCCAGCAGCACCTCGGGCCCTCTTTACGAGCAGTACTTC
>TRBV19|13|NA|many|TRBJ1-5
CASSRTNNQPQHF
TGTGCCAGTAGTCGGACCAATAATCAGCCCCAGCATTTT
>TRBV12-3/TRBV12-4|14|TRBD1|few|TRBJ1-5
CASSLTDRVKPQHF
TGTGCCAGCAGTCTCACCGACAGGGTCAAGCCCCAGCATTTT
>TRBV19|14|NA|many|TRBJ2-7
CASSLRAEGNEQYF
TGTGCCAGTAGTCTCAGAGCGGAGGGCAACGAGCAGTACTTC
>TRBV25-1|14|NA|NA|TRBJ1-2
CASSASGTYYGYTF
TGTGCCAGCAGTGCCTCCGGGACCTACTATGGCTACACCTTC
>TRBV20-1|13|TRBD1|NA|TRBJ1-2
CSASTTGGYGYTF
TGCAGTGCTAGCACCACAGGGGGCTATGGCTACACCTTC
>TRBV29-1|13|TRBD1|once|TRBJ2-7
CSVWTGDVGELYF
TGCAGCGTCTGGACAGGGGATGTCGGGGAGCTGTACTTC
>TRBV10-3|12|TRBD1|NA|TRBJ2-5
CVISTGGETQYF
TGTGTCATCAGCACAGGGGGAGAGACCCAGTACTTC
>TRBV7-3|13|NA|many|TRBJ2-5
CASSPQDGETQYF
TGTGCCAGCAGCCCACAGGATGGGGAGACCCAGTACTTC
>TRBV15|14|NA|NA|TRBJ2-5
CATSRGVRPETQYF
TGTGCCACCAGCAGAGGGGTCCGACCAGAGACCCAGTACTTC
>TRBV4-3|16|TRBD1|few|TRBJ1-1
CASSQGRDRARAEAFF
TGCGCCAGCAGCCAAGGCCGGGACAGGGCTCGGGCTGAAGCTTTCTTT
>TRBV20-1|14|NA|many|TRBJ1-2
CSARGGGRTRGYTF
TGCAGTGCTAGAGGGGGGGGCAGGACCCGAGGCTACACCTTC
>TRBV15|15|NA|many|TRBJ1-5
CATSRGLQLKQPQHF
TGTGCCACCAGCAGAGGGCTACAGCTGAAGCAGCCCCAGCATTTT